The clone carrying this T cell receptor beta chain was recorded a few times. Here immunoSEQ multiplex PCR was the method, and the copy in TCRdb shows in-frame clones only, minus some. The sample gives 50,000 to 65,000 clones, 81% of which show up once; roughly 1% is in the top ten. This sample was included in a study of OX40 agonist ivuxolimab in advanced cancers. Study details: Patients were infused with ivuxolimab every 2 weeks at 0.01 to 10 mg/kg. Partial responses occurred in three patients (one hepatocellular carcinoma, two cutaneous melanoma).

The germline CDR1 and CDR2 sequences are GTSNPN and SVGIG (reference sequence). Trimming took off 8 bases at V and 6 bases at J, with 11 bases between the two ends. The CDR3 length is 11 residues. This clonotype was sampled from an adult with an advanced solid tumor such as melanoma, head and neck, liver or kidney cancer. This sequence joins TRBV30 and TRBJ2-4, with no clear D. The sample consisted of CD4+ or CD8+ T cells sorted from blood, taken in a trial of the OX40 agonist ivuxolimab. DNA of the CDR3: TGTGCCCTCCAGACCCCAAACATTCAGTACTTC. Amino acids: CALQTPNIQYF.